The entry below gives a single T cell receptor (beta chain) sequence along with its context. The sample originates from a study of cytomegalovirus exposure and HLA in healthy donors. The CDR3 spans 14 residues. From germline, CDR1 is KGHSH and CDR2 LQKENI. J was trimmed by 3 bases and V by 4 bases; bases with no gene match: 2. Use of 60 Vbeta and 13 Jbeta primers characterized the PCR. Assay used: immunoSEQ multiplex PCR; TCRdb lists only in-frame clones, some missing. The sample holds 45,000 to 55,000 clones. V usage is TRBV18 and J usage is TRBJ1-1; 10 nucleotides agree with TRBD1. The sequenced material came from PBMCs. This TCR was recovered from a male donor in good health and CMV-seropositive. CDR3 nucleotides: TGTGCCAGCTCACAGGACAGGGGGGACACTGAAGCTTTCTTT. It translates to CASSQDRGDTEAFF.